Listed here are 16 T cell receptor beta chains from one sample, sequenced in a study of blood T cell repertoires in COVID-19. The method was immunoSEQ multiplex PCR; TCRdb's version includes in-frame clones alone and lacks a portion of them. The table has around 120,000 clones, about 80% seen once. Sequenced material: peripheral blood. The receptors derive from a human donor in a cohort sampled during active COVID-19.

This rearrangement joins TRBV11-3 to TRBJ2-6, with D possibly being TRBD1 (5 bases). Germline CDR1 is SGHNT and CDR2 is YENEEA. CDR3 size: 20 residues. Trimming stripped 1 base from V and 4 bases from J, with 23 bases between. The CDR3 DNA sequence: TGTGCCAGCAGCTTAGGTGATCTGTGGGCAGGGCAGCCCGGGGCCAACGTCCTGACTTTC. It codes for CASSLGDLWAGQPGANVLTF.

V and J are TRBV5-4 and TRBJ2-1; 9 nucleotides agree with TRBD1. Germline V CDR1 and CDR2: SGHNT, YYREEE (reference sequence). The CDR3 covers 15 residues. With V trimmed by 4 bases and J by 5 bases, 7 bases remained unmatched. CDR3 in DNA: TGTGCCAGCAGCCCGGTGGGACAGGGAAACAATGAGCAGTTCTTC. This gives the protein CASSPVGQGNNEQFF.

This clone was seen a single time. V usage is TRBV9 and J usage is TRBJ2-3; D might be TRBD1 (6 bases). Germline V lookup: CDR1 SGDLS, CDR2 YYNGEE. The CDR3 extends over 15 amino acids. Trimming left V 3 bases short and J 2 bases short, with 13 bases between. The CDR3 sequence: CASSEGQIVTDTQYF. Written as DNA, the CDR3 is TGTGCCAGCAGCGAAGGACAGATCGTCACAGATACGCAGTATTTT.

V gene TRBV28 combines with J gene TRBJ2-7; a weak D match, TRBD2 (7 bases). This CDR3 has 15 residues. Trimming removed 7 bases at V and 0 bases at J, with 16 bases between. Germline lookup yields CDR1 MDHEN and CDR2 SYDVKM. CDR3 sequence reads: CASIMGGGASYEQYF. In nucleotides, the CDR3 is TGTGCCAGCATCATGGGGGGGGGCGCCTCCTACGAGCAGTACTTC.

V usage is TRBV19 and J usage is TRBJ2-5; no clear D. This CDR3 region has 12 residues. The V and J ends lost 6 bases and 0 bases respectively, with 5 bases between them. Germline V CDR1 and CDR2: LNHDA, SQIVND (reference sequence). CDR3 region: CASSLNQETQYF. In DNA, the CDR3 is TGTGCCAGTAGCCTAAACCAAGAGACCCAGTACTTC. Full variable domain (missing parts from reference TRBV19 and TRBJ2-5): DGGITQSPKYLFRKEGQNVTLSCEQNLNHDAMYWYRQDPGQGLRLIYYSQIVNDFQKGDIAEGYSVSREKKESFPLTVTSAQKNPTAFYLCASSLNQETQYFGPGTRLLVL.

The genes are TRBV5-6 and TRBJ2-4; D unresolved. CDR1 and CDR2 from the germline V gene are SGHDT and YYEEEE. V lost 1 base and J 0 bases, leaving 11 bases between the germline ends. CDR3 length: 16 residues. The CDR3 sequence is CASSLYSPLAKNIQYF. The CDR3 DNA follows: TGTGCCAGCAGCTTGTATAGTCCCCTAGCCAAAAACATTCAGTACTTC.

V gene TRBV28 combines with J gene TRBJ1-1, with D maybe TRBD1 (6 bases). The V end was cut by 4 bases, the J end by 0 bases, with 9 bases between. This CDR3 is 14 amino acids long. Germline V CDR1 and CDR2: MDHEN, SYDVKM. The CDR3 DNA reads as TGTGCCAGCAGTTGGGCAGGGGTGAACACTGAAGCTTTCTTT. Translating it yields CASSWAGVNTEAFF.

This clone was detected only a few times. The gene calls are TRBV4-2 and TRBJ2-5; 9 bases map to TRBD2. CDR1 and CDR2 (germline): LGHNA, YNFKEQ. Unmatched junction bases numbered 5, after V lost 1 base and J lost 5 bases. This CDR3 region has 15 residues. CDR3 bases: TGTGCCAGCAGCCAAGTGGCGGGGGGGGGCGAGACCCAGTACTTC. It yields the protein CASSQVAGGGETQYF.

The CDR3 is CASSWGQGLNNEQFF. The DNA of the CDR3 is TGTGCCAGCAGCTGGGGACAGGGGTTGAACAATGAGCAGTTCTTC. The chain employs TRBV7-2 and TRBJ2-1; TRBD1 matches 10 bases. The J segment lost 5 bases and the V segment lost 4 bases, leaving 5 bases of the junction unmatched. The CDR3 consists of 15 residues. Germline V gene lookup returns CDR1 SGHTA and CDR2 FQGNSA.

The J gene is TRBJ1-1, the V gene TRBV7-8; no clear D. CDR3 size: 13 residues. Germline CDR1 and CDR2: SGHVS and FQNEAQ. Trimming took 1 base from V and 3 from J, leaving 6 bases between them. The CDR3 DNA reads as TGTGCCAGCAGCTTAGTGGAGGACACTGAAGCTTTCTTT. It encodes CASSLVEDTEAFF.

The rearrangement links TRBV28 to TRBJ1-5; 7 nucleotides align to TRBD1. Unmatched junction bases numbered 9, after V lost 3 bases and J lost 1 base. Germline values: CDR1 MDHEN, CDR2 SYDVKM. The CDR3 runs to 17 residues. The CDR3, as DNA: TGTGCCAGCAGTTTCCCCCGACAGGGAGTGAGCAATCAGCCCCAGCATTTT. Its translation is CASSFPRQGVSNQPQHF.

Notes on this clone: This sample includes further DNA sequences coding for the same CDR3. V gene TRBV6-5 combines with J gene TRBJ1-3, with 8 nucleotides matching TRBD1. V shed 6 bases and J 0 bases; nucleotides not matched to a gene: 4. CDR1 and CDR2 (germline): MNHEY, SVGAGI. The CDR3 is 15 residues long. CDR3 in DNA: TGTGCCAGCAGAGCCACAGGGGGCTCTGGAAACACCATATATTTT. Residues: CASRATGGSGNTIYF.

The chain uses TRBV7-2 and TRBJ1-1, with D uncertain. Germline loops: CDR1 SGHTA, CDR2 FQGNSA. V was shortened by 5 bases and J by 1 base, with 11 bases between the two germline ends. This CDR3 is 14 amino acids long. CDR3 protein: CASSRGGSNTEAFF. As DNA, the CDR3 is TGTGCCAGCAGCCGGGGAGGGTCGAACACTGAAGCTTTCTTT. Full variable domain (rest looked up from reference TRBV7-2 and TRBJ1-1): GAGVSQSPSNKVTEKGKDVELRCDPISGHTALYWYRQSLGQGLEFLIYFQGNSAPDKSGLPSDRFSAERTGGSVSTLTIQRTQQEDSAVYLCASSRGGSNTEAFFGQGTRLTVV.

The chain employs TRBV7-2 and TRBJ2-2; D may be TRBD2 (5 bases). This CDR3 comprises 15 residues. Germline CDR1 is SGHTA and CDR2 is FQGNSA. V was trimmed by 1 base and J by 2 bases, leaving 8 bases between them. The DNA of the CDR3 is TGTGCCAGCAGCTTAGGACTATTTAACACCGGGGAGCTGTTTTTT. This gives the protein CASSLGLFNTGELFF.

This sequence joins TRBV19 and TRBJ1-1; D may be TRBD1 (5 bases). The CDR3 covers 13 residues. V was shortened by 0 bases and J by 11 bases, with 13 bases between the two germline ends. In germline, CDR1 is LNHDA, CDR2 SQIVND (reference sequence). The CDR3 DNA follows: TGTGCCAGTAGTATAGATAGGGGAGGGACGGCTTTCTTT. Protein product: CASSIDRGGTAFF. The full variable domain, with the rest looked up from reference TRBV19 and TRBJ1-1, is DGGITQSPKYLFRKEGQNVTLSCEQNLNHDAMYWYRQDPGQGLRLIYYSQIVNDFQKGDIAEGYSVSREKKESFPLTVTSAQKNPTAFYLCASSIDRGGTAFFGQGTRLTVV.

The rearrangement links TRBV7-9 to TRBJ1-6; D ambiguous. The CDR3 extends over 14 amino acids. V was shortened by 4 bases and J by 2 bases, with 6 bases between the two germline ends. CDR1 is SEHNR, CDR2 FQNEAQ, per germline (reference sequence). CDR3 coding DNA: TGTGCCAGCAGCTCTATAACCTATAATTCACCCCTCCACTTT. It yields the protein CASSSITYNSPLHF.